The 12 T cell receptor beta chains given below trace back to one sample, sequenced in a study of PD-1 blockade in classical Hodgkin lymphoma. Libraries were prepared by immunoSEQ multiplex PCR; TCRdb keeps only in-frame clonotypes and omits some of them. The table includes about 39,000 clones, around four fifths detected once. Time point of the sample: cycle 4 day 1 (C4D1), after 6 weeks of nivolumab. Following autologous stem cell transplantation, relapse occurred in every patient, and exposure to brentuximab vedotin varied. The sequenced sample was peripheral blood mononuclear cells (PBMCs), obtained before the fourth cycle of nivolumab. The source is a human donor with classical Hodgkin lymphoma.

The chain has TRBV19 and TRBJ2-7; D is possibly TRBD1 (6 bases). V was cut by 3 bases and J by 3 bases, with 12 bases left in between. The CDR3 runs 14 residues. From germline, CDR1 is LNHDA and CDR2 SQIVND (reference sequence). The CDR3, as DNA: TGTGCCAGTAGTATGGGACACGGAATCTACGAGCAGTACTTC. Protein sequence: CASSMGHGIYEQYF. The entire variable domain, with the rest obtained from reference TRBV19 and TRBJ2-7, is as follows: DGGITQSPKYLFRKEGQNVTLSCEQNLNHDAMYWYRQDPGQGLRLIYYSQIVNDFQKGDIAEGYSVSREKKESFPLTVTSAQKNPTAFYLCASSMGHGIYEQYFGPGTRLTVT.

This clone has just one count. This chain links TRBV14 with TRBJ2-5; D perhaps matches TRBD2 (6 bases). CDR3 size: 14 residues. V was cut by 4 bases and J by 1 base, with 10 bases left in between. CDR1 and CDR2 from the germline V gene are SGHDN and FVKESK. The CDR3 coding sequence is TGTGCCAGCAGCCCTAGGGACTTCCAAGAGACCCAGTACTTC. Amino acids: CASSPRDFQETQYF.

V is TRBV27 and J is TRBJ2-7; a possible D gene is TRBD2 (5 bases). V was clipped by 5 bases and J by 2 bases, with 13 bases between them. The germline V gene encodes CDR1 MNHEY and CDR2 SMNVEV (reference sequence). The CDR3 sequence is 14 residues long. The CDR3 bases are TGTGCCAGCAGTGCGATCCGGGATACCTACGAGCAGTACTTC. This encodes CASSAIRDTYEQYF.

This clone was found once. V usage is TRBV7-2 and J usage is TRBJ2-1; 7 nucleotides match TRBD2. The V gene's germline CDR1 is SGHTA and CDR2 FQGNSA. Unmatched junction bases numbered 11, after V lost 5 bases and J lost 1 base. The CDR3 is made up of 17 amino acids. CDR3 protein: CASSPRGRESSYNEQFF. The DNA of the CDR3 is TGTGCCAGCAGCCCCCGGGGGAGGGAATCTTCCTACAATGAGCAGTTCTTC.

This clone is classed as medium-sized. This chain uses TRBV7-9 with TRBJ2-1; 9 bases agree with TRBD1. Germline CDR1 and CDR2: SEHNR and FQNEAQ (reference sequence). Trimming removed 7 bases from V and 7 bases from J; junction bases left unmatched: 5. The CDR3 is made up of 13 amino acids. CDR3 residues: CASTRTGDNEQFF. In nucleotides, the CDR3 is TGTGCCAGCACCCGGACAGGGGATAATGAGCAGTTCTTC. Complete variable domain (other parts from reference TRBV7-9 and TRBJ2-1): DTGVSQNPRHKITKRGQNVTFRCDPISEHNRLYWYRQTLGQGPEFLTYFQNEAQLEKSRLLSDRFSAERPKGSFSTLEIQRTEQGDSAMYLCASTRTGDNEQFFGPGTRLTVL.

This rearrangement joins TRBV7-8 to TRBJ2-7; 9 nucleotides line up with TRBD1. This CDR3 comprises 14 residues. Trimming at V came to 4 bases and at J to 6 bases, leaving 7 bases not matched to a gene. CDR1 is SGHVS and CDR2 is FQNEAQ in the germline V gene. The CDR3 region is CASSSSGQGAEQYF. Here the CDR3 DNA reads TGTGCCAGCAGCTCATCGGGACAGGGAGCCGAGCAGTACTTC.

This chain links TRBV7-2 with TRBJ2-7; 7 bases fit TRBD2. The CDR3 has 15 amino acids. The V gene's germline CDR1 is SGHTA and CDR2 FQGNSA. V was pared by 3 bases and J by 7 bases, with 12 bases of the junction left unmatched. The CDR3 region has the DNA TGTGCCAGCAGCTTCGGGTATGCGGGAGCCTGGGAGCAGTACTTC. Translated: CASSFGYAGAWEQYF.

Only a few counts were recorded for this clone. The gene calls are TRBV2 and TRBJ2-7; TRBD1 is a possible D gene (6 bases). This CDR3 is built from 14 residues. Germline V gives CDR1 SNHLY, CDR2 FYNNEI. V lost 3 bases and J 1 base, leaving 10 bases between the germline ends. The CDR3 is CASSEGAASYEQYF. The DNA for the CDR3 is TGTGCCAGCAGTGAGGGGGCAGCGTCCTACGAGCAGTACTTC.

The genes are TRBV4-2 and TRBJ2-2; 13 bases fit TRBD2. V was clipped by 3 bases and J by 3 bases; unmatched bases: 7. Germline V gene data show CDR1 as LGHNA and CDR2 as YNFKEQ. This CDR3 contains 18 residues. The chain's CDR3 is CASSQVPGLAGHTGELFF. The DNA of the CDR3 is TGTGCCAGCAGCCAGGTCCCGGGACTAGCGGGGCACACCGGGGAGCTGTTTTTT.

In DNA form, the CDR3 reads TGTGCCAGTAGTAAAGCTGGACTAAATACGCAGTATTTT. Protein product: CASSKAGLNTQYF. This sequence joins TRBV19 and TRBJ2-3; D might be TRBD2 (6 bases). The ends were cut back, 4 bases at V and 7 bases at J, with 12 bases in the middle. The CDR3 contains 13 residues. Germline V CDR1 and CDR2: LNHDA, SQIVND (reference sequence).

The chain carries TRBV2 and TRBJ1-1; D is undetermined. The V end was cut by 3 bases, the J end by 3 bases, with 8 bases between. Germline CDR1 is SNHLY and CDR2 is FYNNEI. This CDR3 comprises 13 residues. The DNA for the CDR3 is TGTGCCAGCAGTGATCGGGTTTACACTGAAGCTTTCTTT. Translating it yields CASSDRVYTEAFF.

V gene TRBV19 combines with J gene TRBJ2-7, with TRBD2 as a possible D gene (5 bases). This CDR3 comprises 14 residues. Germline CDR1 reads LNHDA; CDR2 reads SQIVND (reference sequence). Trimming took off 8 bases at V and 7 bases at J, with 21 bases between the two ends. The CDR3 DNA follows: TGTGCCAGTCGCCCCGCGTCTACCTCGGGAGAGCAGTACTTC. It is translated as CASRPASTSGEQYF.